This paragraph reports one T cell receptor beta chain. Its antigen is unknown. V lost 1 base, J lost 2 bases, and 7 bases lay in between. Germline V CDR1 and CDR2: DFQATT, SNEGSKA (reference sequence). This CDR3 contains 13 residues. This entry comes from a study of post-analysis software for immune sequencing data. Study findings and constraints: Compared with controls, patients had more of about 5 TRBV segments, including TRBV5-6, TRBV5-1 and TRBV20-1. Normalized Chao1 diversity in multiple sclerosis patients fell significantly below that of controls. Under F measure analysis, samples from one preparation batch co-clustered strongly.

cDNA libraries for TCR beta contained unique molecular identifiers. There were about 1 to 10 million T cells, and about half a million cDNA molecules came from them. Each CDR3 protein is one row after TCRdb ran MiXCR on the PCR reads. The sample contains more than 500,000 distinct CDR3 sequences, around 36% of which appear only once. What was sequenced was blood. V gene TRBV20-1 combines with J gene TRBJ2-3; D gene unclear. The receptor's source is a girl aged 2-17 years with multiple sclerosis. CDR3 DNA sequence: TGCAGTGCTAGAGTGATTTCCACAGATACGCAGTATTTT. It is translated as CSARVISTDTQYF.